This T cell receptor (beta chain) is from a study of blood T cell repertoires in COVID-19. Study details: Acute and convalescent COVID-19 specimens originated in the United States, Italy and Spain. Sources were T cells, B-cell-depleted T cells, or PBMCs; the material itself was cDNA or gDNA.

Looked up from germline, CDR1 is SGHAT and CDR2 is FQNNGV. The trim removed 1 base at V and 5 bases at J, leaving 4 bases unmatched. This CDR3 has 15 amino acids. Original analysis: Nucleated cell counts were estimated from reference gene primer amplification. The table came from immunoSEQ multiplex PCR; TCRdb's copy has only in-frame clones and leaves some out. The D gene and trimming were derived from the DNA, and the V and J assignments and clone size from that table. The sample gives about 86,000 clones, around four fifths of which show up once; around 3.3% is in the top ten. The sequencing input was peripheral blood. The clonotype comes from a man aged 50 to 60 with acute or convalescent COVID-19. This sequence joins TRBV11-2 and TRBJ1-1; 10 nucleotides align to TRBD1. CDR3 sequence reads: CASSLGGTGVTEAFF. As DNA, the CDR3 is TGTGCCAGCAGCTTAGGAGGGACAGGGGTTACTGAAGCTTTCTTT.